The subject of this entry is one T cell receptor (beta chain). Its antigen is unknown. The CDR3 consists of 15 residues. J gave up 4 bases and V 4 bases, and 8 bases lay outside the gene matches. From germline, CDR1 is SGHVS and CDR2 FQNEAQ. This sample stems from a study of identical twins. Study-level results: Beta clonotypes that were abundant in cord blood contained fewer insertions, a pattern absent from memory repertoires.

TCRdb fed the 5' RACE reads into MiXCR, producing one record per CDR3 protein. The table includes some 730,000 distinct CDR3 sequences, over 15% detected once. This sample also appeared in a second study, on T cells expressing NK-cell markers. As that report states: The share of CD8+ T cells held by dominant NKG2C+ clonotypes was about 1.0-7.5% in more than 5 donors.

V is TRBV7-8 and J is TRBJ2-7; 9 nucleotides agree with TRBD1. The clonotype was recovered from a woman younger than 35 in good health. Input material: PBMCs. CDR3 protein: CASSSMGQGPYEQYF. CDR3 DNA sequence: TGTGCCAGCAGCTCTATGGGACAGGGTCCTTACGAGCAGTACTTC.